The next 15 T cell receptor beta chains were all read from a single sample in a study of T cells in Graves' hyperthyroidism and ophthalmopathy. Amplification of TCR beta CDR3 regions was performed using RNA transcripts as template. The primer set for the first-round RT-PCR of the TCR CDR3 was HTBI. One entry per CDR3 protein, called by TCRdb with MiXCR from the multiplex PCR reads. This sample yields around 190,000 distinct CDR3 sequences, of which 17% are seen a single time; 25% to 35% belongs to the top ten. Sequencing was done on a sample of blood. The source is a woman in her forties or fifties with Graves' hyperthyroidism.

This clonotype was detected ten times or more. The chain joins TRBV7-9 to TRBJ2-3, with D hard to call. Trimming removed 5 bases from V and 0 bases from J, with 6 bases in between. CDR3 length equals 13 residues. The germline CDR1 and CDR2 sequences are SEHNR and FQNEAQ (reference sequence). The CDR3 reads CASSGVSTDTQYF. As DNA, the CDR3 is TGTGCCAGCAGCGGGGTTAGCACAGATACGCAGTATTTT.

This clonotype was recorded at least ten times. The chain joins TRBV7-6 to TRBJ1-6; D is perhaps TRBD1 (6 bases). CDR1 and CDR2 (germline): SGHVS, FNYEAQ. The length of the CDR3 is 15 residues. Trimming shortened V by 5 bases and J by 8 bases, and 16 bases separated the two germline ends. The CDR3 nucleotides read TGTGCCAGCAGCCTTGGGCGGTCAGGGGATTCACCCCTCCACTTT. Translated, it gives CASSLGRSGDSPLHF.

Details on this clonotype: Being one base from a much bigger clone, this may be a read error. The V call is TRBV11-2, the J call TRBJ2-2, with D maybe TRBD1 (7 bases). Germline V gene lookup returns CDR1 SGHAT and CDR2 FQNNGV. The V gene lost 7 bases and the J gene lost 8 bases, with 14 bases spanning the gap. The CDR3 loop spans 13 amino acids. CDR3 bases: TGTGCCAGCATCTCGACAGGGACTGGGGAGCTGTTTTTT. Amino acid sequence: CASISTGTGELFF.

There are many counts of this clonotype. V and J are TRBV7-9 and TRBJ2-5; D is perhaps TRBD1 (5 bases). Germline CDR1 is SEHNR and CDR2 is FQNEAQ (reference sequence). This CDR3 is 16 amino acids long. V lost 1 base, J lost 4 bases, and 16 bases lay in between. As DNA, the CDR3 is TGTGCCAGCAGCTTAGAGGCAGGGATCAGCAGAGAGACCCAGTACTTC. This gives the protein CASSLEAGISRETQYF.

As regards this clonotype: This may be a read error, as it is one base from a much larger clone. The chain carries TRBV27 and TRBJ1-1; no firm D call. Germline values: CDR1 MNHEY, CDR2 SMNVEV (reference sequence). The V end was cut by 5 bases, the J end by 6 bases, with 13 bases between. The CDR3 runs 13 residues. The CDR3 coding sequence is TGTGCCAGCAGTCTTAGCAATGGAGCTGAAGCTTTCTTT. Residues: CASSLSNGAEAFF.

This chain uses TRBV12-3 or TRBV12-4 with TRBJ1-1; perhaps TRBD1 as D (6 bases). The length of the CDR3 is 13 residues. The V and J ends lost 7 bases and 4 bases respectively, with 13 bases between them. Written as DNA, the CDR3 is TGTGCCAGCAAGGGACCGGGGGCCACTGAAGCTTTCTTT. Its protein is CASKGPGATEAFF.

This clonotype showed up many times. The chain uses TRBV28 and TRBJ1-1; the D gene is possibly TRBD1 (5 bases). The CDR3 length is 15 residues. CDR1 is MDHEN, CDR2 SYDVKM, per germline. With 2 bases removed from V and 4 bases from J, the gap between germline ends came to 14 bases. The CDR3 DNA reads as TGTGCCAGCAGTTTAGGTGGGACTGGGGGCACTGAAGCTTTCTTT. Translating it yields CASSLGGTGGTEAFF.

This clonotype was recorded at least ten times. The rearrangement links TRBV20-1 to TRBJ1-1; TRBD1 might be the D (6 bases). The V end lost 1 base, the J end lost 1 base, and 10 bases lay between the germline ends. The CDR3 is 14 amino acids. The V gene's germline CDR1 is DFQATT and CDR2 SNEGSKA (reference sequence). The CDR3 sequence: CSARGDIQNTEAFF. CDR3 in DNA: TGCAGTGCTAGAGGGGACATTCAGAACACTGAAGCTTTCTTT.

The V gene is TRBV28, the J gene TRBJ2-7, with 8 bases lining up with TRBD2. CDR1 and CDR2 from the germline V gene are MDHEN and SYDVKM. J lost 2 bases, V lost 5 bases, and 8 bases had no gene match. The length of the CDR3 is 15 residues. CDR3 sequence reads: CASSPGLVSAYEQYF. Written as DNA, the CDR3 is TGTGCCAGCAGTCCGGGACTAGTCTCGGCCTACGAGCAGTACTTC. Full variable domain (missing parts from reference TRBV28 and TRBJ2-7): DVKVTQSSRYLVKRTGEKVFLECVQDMDHENMFWYRQDPGLGLRLIYFSYDVKMKEKGDIPEGYSVSREKKERFSLILESASTNQTSMYLCASSPGLVSAYEQYFGPGTRLTVT.

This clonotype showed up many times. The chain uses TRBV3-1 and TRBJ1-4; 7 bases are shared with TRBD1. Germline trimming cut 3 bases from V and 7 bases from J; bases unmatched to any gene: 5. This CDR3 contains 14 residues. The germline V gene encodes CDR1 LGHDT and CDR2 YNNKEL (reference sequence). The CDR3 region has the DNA TGTGCCAGCAGCCAGACAGGGTCTGGTGAAAAACTGTTTTTT. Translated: CASSQTGSGEKLFF.

The CDR3 region is CASSLGDRASYEQYF. The CDR3 nucleotides read TGTGCCAGCAGCCTGGGGGACAGGGCCTCCTACGAGCAGTACTTC. The J gene is TRBJ2-7, the V gene TRBV7-6; 9 nucleotides agree with TRBD1. Germline V gives CDR1 SGHVS, CDR2 FNYEAQ. V shed 5 bases, J shed 0 bases, and the junction held 5 bases outside the gene matches. The CDR3 consists of 15 residues.

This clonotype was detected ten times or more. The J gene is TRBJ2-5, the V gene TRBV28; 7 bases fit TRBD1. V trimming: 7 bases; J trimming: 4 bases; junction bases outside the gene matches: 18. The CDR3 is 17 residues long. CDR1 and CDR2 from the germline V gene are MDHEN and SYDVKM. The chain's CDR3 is CASTPTTGVDEAETQYF. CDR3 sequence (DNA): TGTGCCAGCACCCCCACTACAGGGGTGGATGAAGCAGAGACCCAGTACTTC.

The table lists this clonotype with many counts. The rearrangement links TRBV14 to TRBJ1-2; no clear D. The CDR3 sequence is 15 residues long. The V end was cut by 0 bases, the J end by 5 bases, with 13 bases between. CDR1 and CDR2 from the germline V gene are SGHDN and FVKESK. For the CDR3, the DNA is TGTGCCAGCAGCCAAGACCCCGGGAGGATGTATGGCTACACCTTC. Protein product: CASSQDPGRMYGYTF.

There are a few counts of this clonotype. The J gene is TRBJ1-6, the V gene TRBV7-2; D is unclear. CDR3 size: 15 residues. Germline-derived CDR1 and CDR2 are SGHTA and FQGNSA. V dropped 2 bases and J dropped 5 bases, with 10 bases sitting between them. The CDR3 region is CASSLNQIDNSPLHF. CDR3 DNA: TGTGCCAGCAGCTTAAACCAGATAGATAATTCACCCCTCCACTTT.

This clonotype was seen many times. The CDR3 loop reads CSARDRTAQGRAFF. CDR3 coding DNA: TGCAGTGCTAGAGATCGGACAGCCCAAGGTCGCGCTTTCTTT. The chain carries TRBV20-1 and TRBJ1-1; TRBD1 is a possible D gene (6 bases). Germline values: CDR1 DFQATT, CDR2 SNEGSKA (reference sequence). V was clipped by 0 bases and J by 11 bases, with 19 bases between them. The CDR3 contains 14 residues.